The 15 T cell receptor beta chains presented below share a single source sample, sequenced in a study of CD8+ T cells in alopecia areata. Noted treatment: oral pan-JAK inhibitor, 5-10 mg twice daily. Isolated RNA was reverse transcribed into cDNA used as the sequencing template. Sequenced by immunoSEQ multiplex PCR; TCRdb stores in-frame clones only, minus some. The sample shows over 100,000 clones, more than 45% of them seen only once. Sequencing was performed on CD4+ T cells sorted from blood, taken at week 4, from a patient treated with tofacitinib. The receptor source for this set is a human donor with alopecia areata.

The V call is TRBV7-3, the J call TRBJ2-7, with 8 bases aligning to TRBD1. Trimming removed 5 bases from V and 1 base from J; junction bases left unmatched: 1. The CDR3 is 13 residues long. The V gene's germline CDR1 is SGHTA and CDR2 FQGTGA. In nucleotides, the CDR3 is TGTGCCAGCAGCCGGACAGGGTCCTACGAGCAGTACTTC. Protein product: CASSRTGSYEQYF.

The chain is built from TRBV5-1 and TRBJ1-6, with D possibly TRBD1 on 5 matching bases. Germline-derived CDR1 and CDR2 are SGHRS and YFSETQ. The CDR3 sequence is 14 residues long. Trimming pared 4 bases from V and 7 bases from J, leaving 12 bases between. The CDR3 loop is CASSLETGNSPLHF. CDR3 nucleotides: TGCGCCAGCAGCCTGGAAACAGGAAATTCACCCCTCCACTTT.

This clone has a handful of counts. The chain combines TRBV4-1 with TRBJ2-5; no definite D call. The germline CDR1 and CDR2 sequences are MGHRA and YSYEKL. This CDR3 has 14 residues. V lost 2 bases to trimming and J lost 0 bases, with 7 bases between them. The CDR3 region is CASSQRSYQETQYF. The CDR3 DNA reads TGCGCCAGCAGCCAAAGGAGTTACCAAGAGACCCAGTACTTC.

The chain is built from TRBV30 and TRBJ2-1, with D possibly being TRBD1 (6 bases). Germline V gene data show CDR1 as GTSNPN and CDR2 as SVGIG (reference sequence). The CDR3 is 11 residues long. Trimming took off 8 bases at V and 4 bases at J, with 9 bases between the two ends. CDR3 loop: CARDTYNEQFF. The CDR3 DNA is TGTGCCCGGGACACGTACAATGAGCAGTTCTTC.

This clone was seen a handful of times. Distinct nucleotide sequences in the sample also encode this CDR3. The V call is TRBV29-1, the J call TRBJ2-3; D is unclear. Deletions cut 3 bases from V and 0 bases from J, with 7 bases between. Per the germline V gene, CDR1 is SQVTM and CDR2 is ANQGSEA. This CDR3 has 13 amino acids. The CDR3 region is CSVDRDSTDTQYF. The DNA for the CDR3 is TGCAGCGTTGACCGAGACAGCACAGATACGCAGTATTTT.

This clone was counted only a few times. V and J are TRBV5-1 and TRBJ2-3, with D perhaps given as TRBD1 or TRBD2 (5 bases each). Germline CDR1 and CDR2: SGHRS and YFSETQ. The CDR3 is made up of 14 amino acids. Between the trimmed V and J ends, which lost 2 bases and 4 bases, there was a span of 11 bases. The CDR3: CASSFQGPPDTQYF. The DNA of the CDR3 is TGCGCCAGCAGCTTTCAGGGACCCCCAGATACGCAGTATTTT.

This clone came up once. The V call is TRBV11-2, the J call TRBJ2-7; a weak D match, TRBD2 (6 bases). Germline V gene data show CDR1 as SGHAT and CDR2 as FQNNGV. This CDR3 contains 17 residues. Deletions cut 0 bases from V and 11 bases from J, with 26 bases between. The CDR3 loop reads CASSLEPMWQGIGGEYF. In DNA, the CDR3 is TGTGCCAGCAGCTTAGAGCCCATGTGGCAGGGAATCGGAGGGGAGTACTTC. Supplemented by reference TRBV11-2 and TRBJ2-7, the full variable domain reads EAGVAQSPRYKIIEKRQSVAFWCNPISGHATLYWYQQILGQGPKLLIQFQNNGVVDDSQLPKDRFSAERLKGVDSTLKIQPAKLEDSAVYLCASSLEPMWQGIGGEYFGPGTRLTVT.

In this sample, this clone turned up a few times. V is TRBV7-2 and J is TRBJ1-1; 7 bases agree with TRBD1. Germline V CDR1 and CDR2: SGHTA, FQGNSA. This CDR3 is built from 14 residues. J lost 5 bases, V lost 3 bases, and 6 bases had no gene match. The CDR3 DNA sequence: TGTGCCAGCAGCTTGAAGGACAGGTTGACTGAAGCTTTCTTT. Translating gives CASSLKDRLTEAFF.

This clone appeared a single time. The V call is TRBV7-2, the J call TRBJ2-7, with D tentatively TRBD1 or TRBD2 (7 bases each). The CDR3 is made up of 15 amino acids. Germline loops: CDR1 SGHTA, CDR2 FQGNSA. The V and J ends lost 2 bases and 0 bases respectively, with 11 bases between them. In DNA form, the CDR3 reads TGTGCCAGCAGCTTACAGGGGGGGGACTCCTACGAGCAGTACTTC. Translating gives CASSLQGGDSYEQYF.

This clone was seen only a few times. This chain joins TRBV7-9 and TRBJ2-6, with no clear D. Germline CDR1 and CDR2: SEHNR and FQNEAQ (reference sequence). This CDR3 contains 14 residues. V was clipped by 5 bases and J by 5 bases, with 10 bases between them. The CDR3 spells CASSQDGRANVLTF. CDR3 bases: TGTGCCAGCAGCCAAGACGGACGGGCCAACGTCCTGACTTTC.

This chain connects TRBV5-1 to TRBJ2-1; D perhaps matches TRBD1 (5 bases). V was clipped by 2 bases and J by 5 bases, with 14 bases between them. Germline CDR1 and CDR2: SGHRS and YFSETQ. The CDR3 totals 15 residues. In DNA, the CDR3 is TGCGCCAGCAGCTTTCCGCAGACAGTAGACAATGAGCAGTTCTTC. Translating it yields CASSFPQTVDNEQFF.

V and J are TRBV30 and TRBJ1-5; 7 bases line up with TRBD1. Losses at the gene ends were 4 bases for V and 5 bases for J; bases not matched to a gene: 5. CDR3 length: 13 amino acids. Germline CDR1 reads GTSNPN; CDR2 reads SVGIG (reference sequence). CDR3 loop: CAWTTGDHQPQHF. The CDR3 DNA is TGTGCCTGGACTACAGGGGACCATCAGCCCCAGCATTTT.

The genes are TRBV18 and TRBJ1-6; D is unclear. The CDR3 covers 16 residues. Germline values: CDR1 KGHSH, CDR2 LQKENI. Trimming removed 0 bases at V and 7 bases at J, with 13 bases between. The CDR3 coding sequence is TGTGCCAGCTCACCACCGGCCAGTTTGGAGAATTCACCCCTCCACTTT. Translated, it gives CASSPPASLENSPLHF.

The V call is TRBV5-1, the J call TRBJ1-5, with 7 bases lining up with TRBD1. The CDR3 has 15 amino acids. Germline-derived CDR1 and CDR2 are SGHRS and YFSETQ. Trimming cost V 0 bases and J 4 bases; bases outside gene matches: 4. In DNA form, the CDR3 reads TGCGCCAGCAGCTTGGACAGGGGCGATAATCAGCCCCAGCATTTT. This gives the protein CASSLDRGDNQPQHF.

The chain recombines TRBV13 with TRBJ2-3; possibly TRBD2 for D (7 bases). Germline V gives CDR1 PRHDT, CDR2 FYEKMQ (reference sequence). This CDR3 is 16 amino acids long. The V and J ends lost 5 bases and 1 base respectively, with 16 bases between them. The CDR3 DNA sequence: TGTGCCAGCAGCGGGACCGCGGGGGCGCGCACAGATACGCAGTATTTT. It translates to CASSGTAGARTDTQYF.